This T cell receptor (beta chain) was observed in a study of T cells after yellow fever vaccination. Study results and caveats: Contaminants from the bulk population, in the form of abundant clonotypes, could be found in FACS-sorted repertoires.

As to this clonotype: Its antigen is unidentified.

TCRdb used MiXCR to reprocess the 5' RACE reads, holding one entry per CDR3 protein. This table has some 560,000 distinct CDR3 sequences, roughly 21% appearing once. The input for sequencing was PBMCs, taken 15 days after the yellow fever booster vaccination. The sequence was collected from a man aged 30-40 years who received the YFV17D yellow fever vaccine.

The DNA for the CDR3 is TGTGCCAGCTCGCCTGGGGGGGCCAACGTCCTGACTTTC. Protein: CASSPGGANVLTF. This chain joins TRBV18 and TRBJ2-6; D gene uncertain. The CDR3 consists of 13 residues. With 6 bases removed from V and 4 bases from J, the gap between germline ends came to 7 bases. Germline CDR1 and CDR2: KGHSH and LQKENI.